This section outlines one TCR beta chain sequence together with its context. The antigen remains unidentified. This sample is drawn from a study of beta chain features in type 1 diabetes. Overall study findings and caveats: Naive, central memory and regulatory TCRB repertoires appeared more similar among patients than healthy donors.

The CDR3 contains 13 residues. The V gene lost 4 bases and the J gene lost 4 bases, with 8 bases spanning the gap. Germline-derived CDR1 and CDR2 are MDHEN and SYDVKM. The whole isolated RNA underwent reverse transcription, so sequencing captured expressed TCRB transcripts. Generated by immunoSEQ multiplex PCR, the TCRdb table keeps only in-frame clones and is missing some. The sample contains under 900,000 clones, roughly 17% of which appear only once. The sequence was obtained from a woman younger than 30 in good health. The chain links TRBV28 to TRBJ2-1; D unclear. What was sequenced was naive CD4+ T cells from blood. The DNA of the CDR3 is TGTGCCAGCAGTTGGTATGCTTACAATGAGCAGTTCTTC. Protein product: CASSWYAYNEQFF.